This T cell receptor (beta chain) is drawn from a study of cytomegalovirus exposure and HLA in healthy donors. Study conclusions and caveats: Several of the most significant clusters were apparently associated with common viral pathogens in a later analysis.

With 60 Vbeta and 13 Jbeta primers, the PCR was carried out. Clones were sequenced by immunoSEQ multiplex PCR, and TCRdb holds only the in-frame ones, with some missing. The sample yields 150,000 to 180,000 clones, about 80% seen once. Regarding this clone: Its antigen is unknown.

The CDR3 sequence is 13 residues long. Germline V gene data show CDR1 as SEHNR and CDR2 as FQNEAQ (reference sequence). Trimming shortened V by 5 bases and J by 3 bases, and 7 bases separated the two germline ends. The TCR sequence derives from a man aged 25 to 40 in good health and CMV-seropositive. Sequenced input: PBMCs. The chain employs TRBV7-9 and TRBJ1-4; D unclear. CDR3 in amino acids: CASSPRANEKLFF. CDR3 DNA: TGTGCCAGCAGCCCTAGAGCTAATGAAAAACTGTTTTTT.